These 22 T cell receptor beta chains were sequenced from one sample in a study of beta chain features in type 1 diabetes (dated by TCRdb to the late 2010s). Overall study results and their limits: A moderate but significant shortening of TCRB CDR3 length was observed in type 1 diabetes patients in all four CD4+ subsets.

The antigens for these receptors are not known. To prepare the library, the immunoSEQ multiplex PCR assay was applied. All of the isolated RNA was reverse transcribed with the High Capacity cDNA Reverse Transcription Kit, so expressed TCRB transcripts were sequenced. The immuneACCESS repertoire file appears here via TCRdb, limited to in-frame rearrangements. These files lack a portion of the clones; in checked studies, under half of the deficit traces to unresolved V genes, and the cause of the others is not known. In all, the sample holds roughly 38,000 clones, and roughly 70% of those were seen once. The ten largest make up under 2% of the sample. Input material: Tregs from blood. The cell subset or site label of this sample denotes: regulatory CD4+ T cells. The receptor source for this set is a man between 25 and 39 years old with type 1 diabetes. Some clones in this sample may be carry-over from other donors' samples.

This clone was picked up one time. The chain joins TRBV29-1 to TRBJ2-2; D is perhaps TRBD2 (6 bases). The CDR3 consists of 12 residues. Germline CDR1 is SQVTM and CDR2 is ANQGSEA. The V end was cut by 4 bases, the J end by 5 bases, with 8 bases between. The CDR3 sequence is CSVGSGTGELFF. In DNA form, the CDR3 reads TGCAGCGTTGGAAGCGGGACCGGGGAGCTGTTTTTT.

Notes on this clone: The junction and the germline gene differ at one end; a read error may be behind it. This chain connects TRBV5-4 to TRBJ2-5; 9 bases fit TRBD2. Germline CDR1 reads SGHNT; CDR2 reads YYREEE (reference sequence). The CDR3 covers 16 residues. DNA for the CDR3: TGTGCCAGCAGCCTGTCGCTAGCGGGGTCCCAAGAGACCCAGCACTTC. It is translated as CASSLSLAGSQETQHF.

The rearrangement links TRBV5-1 to TRBJ2-3, with D possibly TRBD2 on 5 matching bases. The germline V gene encodes CDR1 SGHRS and CDR2 YFSETQ. V lost 4 bases, J lost 4 bases, and 16 bases lay in between. The CDR3 loop spans 15 amino acids. The CDR3 sequence: CASSGLPLQADTQYF. The CDR3 DNA reads as TGCGCCAGCAGCGGACTCCCTCTACAAGCAGATACGCAGTATTTT. The entire variable domain, with the rest obtained from reference TRBV5-1 and TRBJ2-3, is as follows: KAGVTQTPRYLIKTRGQQVTLSCSPISGHRSVSWYQQTPGQGLQFLFEYFSETQRNKGNFPGRFSGRQFSNSRSEMNVSTLELGDSALYLCASSGLPLQADTQYFGPGTRLTVL.

This rearrangement joins TRBV5-4 to TRBJ1-4; 8 bases fit TRBD1. CDR1 is SGHNT, CDR2 YYREEE, per germline (reference sequence). The ends lost 4 bases at V and 5 bases at J; junction bases unmatched: 7. CDR3 length: 15 residues. The DNA of the CDR3 is TGTGCCAGCAGCCGCCCGGGACAGGAGAATGAAAAACTGTTTTTT. It is translated as CASSRPGQENEKLFF.

This clone was seen just once. The chain links TRBV5-1 to TRBJ1-1; 8 bases align to TRBD1. The V gene end was trimmed by 3 bases and the J gene end by 1 base; junction bases not matched to a gene: 8. The CDR3 length is 16 residues. CDR1 and CDR2 (germline): SGHRS, YFSETQ. The CDR3 DNA reads as TGCGCCAGCAGCTCCAGGACCGGGACAGGGAACACTGAAGCTTTCTTT. Its translation: CASSSRTGTGNTEAFF.

The CDR3 spells CASSAWQNKAFF. CDR3 DNA sequence: TGTGCCAGCAGTGCATGGCAGAACAAAGCTTTCTTT. J is TRBJ1-1 and V is TRBV2; no clear D gene. CDR3 length equals 12 residues. Germline assignment: CDR1 SNHLY and CDR2 FYNNEI. The V gene lost 4 bases and the J gene lost 9 bases, with 12 bases spanning the gap.

This clone was detected only a few times. This chain uses TRBV6-8 with TRBJ2-3, with a possible D match to TRBD1 (5 bases). V was cut by 6 bases and J by 6 bases, with 7 bases left in between. The CDR3 is 11 amino acids. Per the germline V gene, CDR1 is MNHGY and CDR2 is SAAAGT. The CDR3, as DNA: TGTGCCAGCAGAGGGGCGGATACGCAGTATTTT. Protein product: CASRGADTQYF.

This chain joins TRBV2 and TRBJ2-3; possible D gene TRBD1, 8 bases. The CDR3 is 13 amino acids. Germline CDR1 and CDR2: SNHLY and FYNNEI. The germline V and J ends were trimmed by 5 bases and 6 bases, with 12 bases remaining between them. Here the CDR3 DNA reads TGTGCCAGCAGTTTACAGGGGGGGGATACGCAGTATTTT. Amino acids: CASSLQGGDTQYF.

The V gene is TRBV19, the J gene TRBJ1-5; D not certain. V lost 4 bases and J 6 bases, leaving 10 bases between the germline ends. The CDR3 is 13 amino acids. Germline loops: CDR1 LNHDA, CDR2 SQIVND (reference sequence). CDR3 DNA: TGTGCCAGTAGTAACGAGGTCGTTCAGCCCCAGCATTTT. This encodes CASSNEVVQPQHF.

This chain connects TRBV10-3 to TRBJ2-2; 11 bases are a match to TRBD2. The CDR3 has 15 residues. V gave up 7 bases and J gave up 4 bases; unmatched junction bases: 5. Germline V gene lookup returns CDR1 ENHRY and CDR2 SYGVKD. CDR3 bases: TGTGCCATCAATAGACTAGCGGGGAGCACCGGGGAGCTGTTTTTT. Translating it yields CAINRLAGSTGELFF.

The genes are TRBV7-9 and TRBJ2-3, with TRBD2 as a possible D gene (5 bases). The CDR3 is 15 amino acids. The germline gives CDR1 SEHNR, CDR2 FQNEAQ (reference sequence). The V end lost 5 bases, the J end lost 2 bases, and 14 bases lay between the germline ends. The chain's CDR3 is CASSRRGKDTDTQYF. CDR3 nucleotides: TGTGCCAGCAGCCGAAGAGGGAAGGACACAGATACGCAGTATTTT.

The chain has TRBV19 and TRBJ2-1, with 12 bases matching TRBD2. V gave up 3 bases and J gave up 10 bases; unmatched junction bases: 7. Germline loops: CDR1 LNHDA, CDR2 SQIVND (reference sequence). The CDR3 runs 15 residues. The CDR3 DNA follows: TGTGCCAGTAGTATCGGGCTAGCGGGGGGGATAGAGCAGTTCTTC. This sequence encodes CASSIGLAGGIEQFF.

V and J are TRBV6-6 and TRBJ1-5; D unresolved. The V gene's germline CDR1 is MNHNY and CDR2 SVGAGI (reference sequence). Trimming pared 5 bases from V and 1 base from J, leaving 15 bases between. CDR3 size: 16 residues. CDR3 residues: CASSPKRHTSNQPQHF. The CDR3, as DNA: TGTGCCAGCAGTCCAAAAAGACACACCAGCAATCAGCCCCAGCATTTT.

The chain is built from TRBV10-3 and TRBJ2-5; D might be TRBD2 (5 bases). Germline V gene data show CDR1 as ENHRY and CDR2 as SYGVKD. With 5 bases removed from V and 2 bases from J, the gap between germline ends came to 18 bases. The length of the CDR3 is 16 residues. The CDR3 here is CAISPRGGGGQETQYF. The CDR3 DNA reads TGTGCCATCAGTCCCCGTGGAGGAGGCGGACAAGAGACCCAGTACTTC.

The chain is built from TRBV6-6 and TRBJ2-3, with TRBD1 identical over 10 bases. The CDR3 consists of 16 residues. The V gene's germline CDR1 is MNHNY and CDR2 SVGAGI (reference sequence). Trimming removed 4 bases from V and 4 bases from J; junction bases left unmatched: 8. CDR3 bases: TGTGCCAGCAGTTTCCTCCGGGACAGGGGCCCAGATACGCAGTATTTT. Translated: CASSFLRDRGPDTQYF.

The chain carries TRBV2 and TRBJ2-5; 8 nucleotides line up with TRBD1. Per the germline V gene, CDR1 is SNHLY and CDR2 is FYNNEI. The CDR3 is made up of 13 amino acids. After removal of 6 bases from V and 11 bases from J, the junction contained 11 bases not matched to a gene. For the CDR3, the DNA is TGTGCCAGCAGCCGCGGACAGGGATTGGAGCAGTACTTC. Protein product: CASSRGQGLEQYF. Full variable domain (missing parts from reference TRBV2 and TRBJ2-5): EPEVTQTPSHQVTQMGQEVILRCVPISNHLYFYWYRQILGQKVEFLVSFYNNEISEKSEIFDDQFSVERPDGSNFTLKIRSTKLEDSAMYFCASSRGQGLEQYFGPGTRLLVL.

This clone was counted a single time. Relative to the germline gene, one junction end is altered; a read error may explain this. Other nucleotide sequences in the sample specify the same CDR3. This rearrangement joins TRBV7-9 to TRBJ1-6; D remains unclear. Germline CDR1 SEHNR, CDR2 FQNEAQ (reference sequence). This CDR3 is built from 15 residues. In DNA, the CDR3 is TGTGCCAGCAGCTTATTCCCCGGGTATAATTCACCTCTCCACTTT. Its translation is CASSLFPGYNSPLHF.

The chain recombines TRBV5-1 with TRBJ2-1; D possibly corresponds to TRBD1 (5 bases). The germline gives CDR1 SGHRS, CDR2 YFSETQ. V shed 5 bases and J shed 0 bases, with 12 bases lying between them. The CDR3 sequence is 15 residues long. Here the CDR3 reads CASSRTPSSYNEQFF. Here the CDR3 DNA reads TGCGCCAGCAGTCGGACACCGTCCTCCTACAATGAGCAGTTCTTC.

This clone came up once. This chain uses TRBV18 with TRBJ2-7; TRBD1 aligns across 9 bases. The CDR3 consists of 16 residues. The germline gives CDR1 KGHSH, CDR2 LQKENI. The J segment lost 2 bases and the V segment lost 4 bases, leaving 9 bases of the junction unmatched. The chain's CDR3 is CASSRQPGQGPYEQYF. CDR3 DNA sequence: TGTGCCAGCTCACGACAGCCGGGACAGGGTCCCTACGAGCAGTACTTC.

The J gene is TRBJ1-1, the V gene TRBV28; 7 bases are a match to TRBD1. Germline V gives CDR1 MDHEN, CDR2 SYDVKM. The CDR3 is 12 residues long. With V trimmed by 7 bases and J by 10 bases, 9 bases remained unmatched. In DNA form, the CDR3 reads TGTGCCAGCACCCTAGGTAGGACAGGAGCTTTCTTT. Its translation: CASTLGRTGAFF.

The chain couples TRBV7-2 to TRBJ2-5; TRBD1 is a possible D gene (5 bases). This CDR3 region has 14 residues. CDR1 is SGHTA, CDR2 FQGNSA, per germline. The V gene lost 5 bases and the J gene lost 1 base, with 11 bases spanning the gap. The CDR3 DNA reads as TGTGCCAGCAGCCCGCAGGGTGGCCAAGAGACCCAGTACTTC. It translates to CASSPQGGQETQYF.

Here the CDR3 DNA reads TGTGCCAGCGGCACTTGGAGTTACAATGAGCAGTTCTTC. Its protein product is CASGTWSYNEQFF. V usage is TRBV18 and J usage is TRBJ2-1; D gene ambiguous. The CDR3 spans 13 residues. V lost 8 bases to trimming and J lost 4 bases, with 12 bases between them. The germline CDR1 and CDR2 sequences are KGHSH and LQKENI.